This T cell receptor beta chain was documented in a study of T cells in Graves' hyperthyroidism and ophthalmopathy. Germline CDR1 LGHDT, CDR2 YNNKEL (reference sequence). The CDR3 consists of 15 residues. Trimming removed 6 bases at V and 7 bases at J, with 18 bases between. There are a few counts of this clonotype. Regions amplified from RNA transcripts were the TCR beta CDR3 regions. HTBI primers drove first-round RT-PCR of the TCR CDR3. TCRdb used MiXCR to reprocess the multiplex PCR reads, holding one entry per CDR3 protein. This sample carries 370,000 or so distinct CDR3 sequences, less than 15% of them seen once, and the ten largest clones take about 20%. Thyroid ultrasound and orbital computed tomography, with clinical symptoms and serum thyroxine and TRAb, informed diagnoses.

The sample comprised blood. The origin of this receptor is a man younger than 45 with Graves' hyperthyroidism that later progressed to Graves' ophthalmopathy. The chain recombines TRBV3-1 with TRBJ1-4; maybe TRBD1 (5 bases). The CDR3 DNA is TGTGCCAGCAGAATCGGGACCACTGAGGGTGAAAAACTGTTTTTT. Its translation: CASRIGTTEGEKLFF.